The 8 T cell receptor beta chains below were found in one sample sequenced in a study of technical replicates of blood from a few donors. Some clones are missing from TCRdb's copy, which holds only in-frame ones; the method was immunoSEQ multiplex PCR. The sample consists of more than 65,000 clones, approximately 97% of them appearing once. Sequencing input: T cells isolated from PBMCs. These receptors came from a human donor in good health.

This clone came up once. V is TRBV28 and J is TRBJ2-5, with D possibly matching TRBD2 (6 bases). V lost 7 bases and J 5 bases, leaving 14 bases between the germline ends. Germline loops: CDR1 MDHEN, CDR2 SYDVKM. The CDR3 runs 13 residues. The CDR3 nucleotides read TGTGCCAGCACCTCGACGGGGAGGGAGACCCAGTACTTC. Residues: CASTSTGRETQYF.

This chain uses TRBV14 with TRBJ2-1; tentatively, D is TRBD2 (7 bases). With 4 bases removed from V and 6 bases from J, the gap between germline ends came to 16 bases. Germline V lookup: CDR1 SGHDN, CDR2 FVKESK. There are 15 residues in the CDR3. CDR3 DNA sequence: TGTGCCAGCAGCCTGGGGGCGGGAGACCCCAATGAGCAGTTCTTC. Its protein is CASSLGAGDPNEQFF. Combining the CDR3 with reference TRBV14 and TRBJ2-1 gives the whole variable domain EAGVTQFPSHSVIEKGQTVTLRCDPISGHDNLYWYRRVMGKEIKFLLHFVKESKQDESGMPNNRFLAERTGGTYSTLKVQPAELEDSGVYFCASSLGAGDPNEQFFGPGTRLTVL.

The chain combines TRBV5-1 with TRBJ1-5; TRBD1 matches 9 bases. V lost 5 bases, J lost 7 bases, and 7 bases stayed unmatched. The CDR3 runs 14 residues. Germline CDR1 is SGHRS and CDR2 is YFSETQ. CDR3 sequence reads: CASREDRGRQPQHF. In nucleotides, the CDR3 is TGCGCCAGCAGGGAGGACAGGGGAAGGCAGCCCCAGCATTTT.

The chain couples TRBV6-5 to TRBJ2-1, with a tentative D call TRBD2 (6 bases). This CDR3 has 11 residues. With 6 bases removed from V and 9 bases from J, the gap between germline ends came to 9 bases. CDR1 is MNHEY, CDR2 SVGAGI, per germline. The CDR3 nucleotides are TGTGCCAGCAGCCGGGGGAGTGAGCAGTTCTTC. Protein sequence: CASSRGSEQFF.

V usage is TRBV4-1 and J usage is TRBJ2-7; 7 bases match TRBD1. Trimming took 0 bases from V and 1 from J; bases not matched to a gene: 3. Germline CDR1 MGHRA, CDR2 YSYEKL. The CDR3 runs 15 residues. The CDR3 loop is CASSQDGDSSYEQYF. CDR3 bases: TGCGCCAGCAGCCAAGATGGGGACAGTTCCTACGAGCAGTACTTC.

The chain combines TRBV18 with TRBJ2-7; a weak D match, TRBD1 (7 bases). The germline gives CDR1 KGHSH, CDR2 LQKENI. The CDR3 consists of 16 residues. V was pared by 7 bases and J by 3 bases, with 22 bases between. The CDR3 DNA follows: TGTGCCAGCTTGTCCTCCACGGACCAGGGGGGCTACGAGCAGTACTTC. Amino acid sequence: CASLSSTDQGGYEQYF.

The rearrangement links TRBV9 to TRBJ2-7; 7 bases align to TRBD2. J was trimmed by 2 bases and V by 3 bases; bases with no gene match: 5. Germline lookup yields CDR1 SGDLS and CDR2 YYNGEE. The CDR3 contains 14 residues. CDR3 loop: CASSETGGPYEQYF. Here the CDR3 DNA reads TGTGCCAGCAGCGAGACGGGAGGTCCCTACGAGCAGTACTTC.

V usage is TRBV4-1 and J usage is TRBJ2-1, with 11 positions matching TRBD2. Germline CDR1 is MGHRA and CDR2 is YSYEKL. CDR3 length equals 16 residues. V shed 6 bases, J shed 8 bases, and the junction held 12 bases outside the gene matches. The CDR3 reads CASSPTSGSSWDEQFF. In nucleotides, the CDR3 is TGCGCCAGCAGTCCTACTAGCGGGAGTTCTTGGGATGAGCAGTTCTTC.